These T cell receptor beta chains were read from a single sample in a study of CD8 T cells in Susac syndrome. TCRdb ran MiXCR on the immunoSEQ multiplex PCR reads and lists one entry per CDR3 protein. Altogether about 49,000 distinct CDR3 sequences are present, 90% to 95% being singletons, with the ten largest covering about 0.5%. Material for sequencing was CD8+ T cells from PBMCs. These receptors originate from a human donor in good health. CDR3s include the opening cysteine and the closing phenylalanine or tryptophan. The D gene is left open where the match is weak. Size is stated for part of the rows, as once, few or many counts, or as a class when the clone is expanded.

j_call d_call clone_size cdr3_length v_call cdr3_nt cdr3_aa
TRBJ2-7 TRBD1 . 14 TRBV20-1 TGCAGTGCTAGATCCACGTTAGGGGGCGCCGAGCAGTACTTC CSARSTLGGAEQYF
TRBJ1-2 . . 16 TRBV27 TGTGCCAGCAGTTTACAACCCCGGGCTTCGGGCTATGGCTACACCTTC CASSLQPRASGYGYTF
TRBJ2-2 . . 15 TRBV3-1 TGTGCCAGCAGCCAATCATCTTGGAGCACCGGGGAGCTGTTTTTT CASSQSSWSTGELFF
TRBJ2-7 . . 13 TRBV2 TGTGCCAGCAAGGGAGGGGGCTGGTACGAGCAGTACTTC CASKGGGWYEQYF
TRBJ2-1 . . 13 TRBV12-3/TRBV12-4 TGTGCCAGCAGCCAGGCCGCGTGGGATGAGCAGTTCTTC CASSQAAWDEQFF
TRBJ2-7 . once 18 TRBV7-6 TGTGCCAGCAGCTCCGGGACAGGGGTAGCGGGAGTTTCCTACGAGCAGTACTTC CASSSGTGVAGVSYEQYF
TRBJ2-1 TRBD2 . 14 TRBV12-3/TRBV12-4 TGTGCCAGCAGTTTGGGGGGACTAAACAATGAGCAGTTCTTC CASSLGGLNNEQFF
TRBJ1-2 TRBD1 . 13 TRBV25-1 TGTGCCAGCAGTGGACAGGGGAACTATGGCTACACCTTC CASSGQGNYGYTF
TRBJ2-7 . . 14 TRBV27 TGTGCCAGCAGTTCCCCGACGGCTACCTACGAGCAGTACTTC CASSSPTATYEQYF
TRBJ2-1 TRBD2 . 14 TRBV5-4 TGTGCCAGCAGCGACCGGGGACTATACAATGAGCAGTTCTTC CASSDRGLYNEQFF
TRBJ2-3 . . 15 TRBV20-1 TGCAGTGCTAGTTGGGGGACGACGTCGGGGGATACGCAGTATTTT CSASWGTTSGDTQYF
TRBJ1-1 . . 12 TRBV20-1 TGCAGTGTCTTCCGGGACAACACTGAAGCTTTCTTT CSVFRDNTEAFF
TRBJ2-1 TRBD2 . 12 TRBV4-1 TGCGCCAGCAGCCAGTTAGCGGGTGAGCAGTTCTTC CASSQLAGEQFF